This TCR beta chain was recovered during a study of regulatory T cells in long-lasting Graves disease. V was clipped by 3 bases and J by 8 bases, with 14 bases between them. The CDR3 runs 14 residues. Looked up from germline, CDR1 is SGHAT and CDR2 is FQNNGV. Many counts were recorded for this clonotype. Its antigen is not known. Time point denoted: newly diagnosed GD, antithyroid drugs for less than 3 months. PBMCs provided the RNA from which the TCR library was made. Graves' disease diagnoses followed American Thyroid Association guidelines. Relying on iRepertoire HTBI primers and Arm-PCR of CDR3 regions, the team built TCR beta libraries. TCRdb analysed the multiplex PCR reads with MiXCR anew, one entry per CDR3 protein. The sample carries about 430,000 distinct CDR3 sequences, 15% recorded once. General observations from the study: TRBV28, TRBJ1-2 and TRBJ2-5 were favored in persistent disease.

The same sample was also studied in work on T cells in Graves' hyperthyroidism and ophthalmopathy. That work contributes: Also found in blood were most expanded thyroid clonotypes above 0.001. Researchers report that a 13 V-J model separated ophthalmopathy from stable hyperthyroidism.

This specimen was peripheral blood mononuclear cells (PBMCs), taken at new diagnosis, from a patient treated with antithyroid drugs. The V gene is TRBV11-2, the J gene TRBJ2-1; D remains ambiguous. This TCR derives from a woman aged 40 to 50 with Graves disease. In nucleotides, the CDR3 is TGTGCCAGCAGCTTTATGGGTCTAATCGATGAGCAGTTCTTC. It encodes CASSFMGLIDEQFF. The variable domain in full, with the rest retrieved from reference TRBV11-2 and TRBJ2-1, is EAGVAQSPRYKIIEKRQSVAFWCNPISGHATLYWYQQILGQGPKLLIQFQNNGVVDDSQLPKDRFSAERLKGVDSTLKIQPAKLEDSAVYLCASSFMGLIDEQFFGPGTRLTVL.